Below, 17 T cell receptor beta chains from the same sample are listed, as sequenced in a study of blood T cell repertoires in COVID-19. Assay: immunoSEQ multiplex PCR; the TCRdb copy retains only in-frame clones and omits some. This repertoire shows around 130,000 clones, 80% to 90% found once; its top ten account for approximately 27%. The sequencing input was peripheral blood. The receptors derive from a man in his sixties or seventies with active or convalescent COVID-19.

The chain couples TRBV27 to TRBJ1-5, with 11 nucleotides matching TRBD1. Germline lookup yields CDR1 MNHEY and CDR2 SMNVEV (reference sequence). The CDR3 extends over 19 amino acids. V lost 7 bases, J lost 1 base, and 15 bases stayed unmatched. Here the CDR3 DNA reads TGTGCCAGCACCCCCCACTCGGACAGGGGGCTATCAAGCAATCAGCCCCAGCATTTT. Encoded protein: CASTPHSDRGLSSNQPQHF.

V and J are TRBV12-3 or TRBV12-4 and TRBJ1-2; TRBD1 is a possible D gene (6 bases). Trimming cost V 6 bases and J 8 bases, with 16 bases left between them. This CDR3 has 13 residues. In nucleotides, the CDR3 is TGTGCCAGCAGGAGGGACACATGGGAAGGCTACACCTTC. It encodes CASRRDTWEGYTF.

The V call is TRBV24-1, the J call TRBJ2-5; tentatively, D is TRBD1 (6 bases). The CDR3 covers 12 residues. Germline CDR1 reads KGHDR; CDR2 reads SFDVKD. The V end lost 4 bases, the J end lost 9 bases, and 11 bases lay between the germline ends. CDR3 in amino acids: CATSDPQGAQYF. The CDR3 DNA reads TGTGCCACCAGTGACCCACAGGGAGCCCAGTACTTC.

V is TRBV6-5 and J is TRBJ2-1, with TRBD1 identical over 9 bases. Germline V gene sequence: CDR1 MNHEY, CDR2 SVGAGI. The CDR3 runs 16 residues. Trimming took 2 bases from V and 8 from J; bases not matched to a gene: 10. This chain's CDR3 is CASSYVGTGRFDEQFF. The CDR3 region has the DNA TGTGCCAGCAGTTACGTAGGGACAGGGCGCTTCGATGAGCAGTTCTTC.

The rearrangement uses TRBV24-1 and TRBJ1-2; D perhaps matches TRBD1 (5 bases). Deletions cut 5 bases from V and 4 bases from J, with 10 bases between. The CDR3 length is 13 residues. CDR1 and CDR2 (germline): KGHDR, SFDVKD. DNA of the CDR3: TGTGCCACCAGTGGACAGCCCTCCTATGGCTACACCTTC. It translates to CATSGQPSYGYTF.

The CDR3 is CASSPQGNTIYF. In nucleotides, the CDR3 is TGTGCCAGCAGCCCGCAGGGAAACACCATATATTTT. The chain joins TRBV9 to TRBJ1-3; D gene ambiguous. Germline-derived CDR1 and CDR2 are SGDLS and YYNGEE. CDR3 length: 12 residues. The ends were cut back, 4 bases at V and 4 bases at J, with 6 bases in the middle.

The chain recombines TRBV5-5 with TRBJ1-5; D is undetermined. This CDR3 spans 15 amino acids. Germline lookup yields CDR1 SGHKS and CDR2 YYEKEE (reference sequence). V shed 0 bases and J shed 1 base, with 8 bases lying between them. Written as DNA, the CDR3 is TGTGCCAGCAGCTTGGCGGGGTTCAGCAATCAGCCCCAGCATTTT. Translating gives CASSLAGFSNQPQHF. The full variable domain, its missing parts supplied by reference TRBV5-5 and TRBJ1-5, is DAGVTQSPTHLIKTRGQQVTLRCSPISGHKSVSWYQQVLGQGPQFIFQYYEKEERGRGNFPDRFSARQFPNYSSELNVNALLLGDSALYLCASSLAGFSNQPQHFGDGTRLSIL.

The genes are TRBV24-1 and TRBJ1-2; 12 bases fit TRBD1. CDR1 KGHDR and CDR2 SFDVKD come from the germline V gene. Trimming cost V 3 bases and J 4 bases; bases outside gene matches: 2. The CDR3 length is 15 residues. The CDR3 region is CATSDPGQGAYGYTF. CDR3 DNA: TGTGCCACCAGTGATCCGGGACAGGGGGCCTATGGCTACACCTTC.

The rearrangement links TRBV6-5 to TRBJ1-3, with D possibly matching TRBD1 (5 bases). The V end lost 0 bases, the J end lost 3 bases, and 6 bases lay between the germline ends. CDR3 length equals 14 residues. Germline CDR1 reads MNHEY; CDR2 reads SVGAGI. Here the CDR3 DNA reads TGTGCCAGCAGTTACTCCAGGGTTGGAAACACCATATATTTT. It translates to CASSYSRVGNTIYF.

This clone was recorded only once. The chain links TRBV10-3 to TRBJ2-1; D is uncertain. Germline CDR1 is ENHRY and CDR2 is SYGVKD. Trimming stripped 3 bases from V and 6 bases from J, with 18 bases between. The length of the CDR3 is 16 residues. DNA for the CDR3: TGTGCCATCAGTGACGGTTACCAATCCCCCGGCAATGAGCAGTTCTTC. Amino acid sequence: CAISDGYQSPGNEQFF.

The chain links TRBV18 to TRBJ1-5, with D perhaps TRBD1 (5 bases). The CDR3 extends over 15 amino acids. V lost 0 bases and J lost 4, with 10 bases in between. Germline V gene data show CDR1 as KGHSH and CDR2 as LQKENI. The CDR3 DNA reads TGTGCCAGCTCACCACCGGGGGGGAAAAATCAGCCCCAGCATTTT. Translation gives CASSPPGGKNQPQHF.

The CDR3 loop is CAISPSGHSNQPQHF. The CDR3 DNA follows: TGTGCCATCAGTCCCAGCGGTCATAGCAATCAGCCCCAGCATTTT. The chain recombines TRBV10-3 with TRBJ1-5; no reliable D call. With 5 bases removed from V and 0 bases from J, the gap between germline ends came to 11 bases. Germline V gene lookup returns CDR1 ENHRY and CDR2 SYGVKD. The CDR3 loop spans 15 amino acids.

This chain's CDR3 is CASSIVSSGRAFSYNEQFF. DNA of the CDR3: TGTGCCAGTAGTATCGTGTCTAGCGGGAGGGCCTTTTCCTACAATGAGCAGTTCTTC. The rearrangement joins TRBV19 to TRBJ2-1; TRBD2 aligns across 12 bases. Losses at the gene ends were 3 bases for V and 1 base for J; bases not matched to a gene: 10. CDR1 LNHDA and CDR2 SQIVND come from the germline V gene (reference sequence). CDR3 length: 19 residues.

The V and J genes are TRBV29-1 and TRBJ2-7; 7 nucleotides agree with TRBD2. From germline, CDR1 is SQVTM and CDR2 ANQGSEA. Germline trimming cut 4 bases from V and 3 bases from J; bases unmatched to any gene: 6. The CDR3 is made up of 13 amino acids. The CDR3 is CSVVGRDHYEQYF. In nucleotides, the CDR3 is TGCAGCGTTGTAGGGAGGGATCACTACGAGCAGTACTTC.

J is TRBJ2-7 and V is TRBV29-1; TRBD2 matches at 12 bases. V was clipped by 5 bases and J by 4 bases; unmatched bases: 6. CDR3 length equals 14 residues. CDR1 is SQVTM, CDR2 ANQGSEA, per germline. CDR3: CSVSGTSGLYEQYF. As DNA, the CDR3 is TGCAGCGTTTCCGGGACTAGCGGGTTATACGAGCAGTACTTC.

V usage is TRBV28 and J usage is TRBJ2-1; D possibly corresponds to TRBD2 (6 bases). Between the trimmed V and J ends, which lost 6 bases and 5 bases, there was a span of 20 bases. Germline loops: CDR1 MDHEN, CDR2 SYDVKM. The CDR3 is 16 residues long. CDR3 bases: TGTGCCAGCAGCCCCGGGGGTCTACGCTTAGACAATGAGCAGTTCTTC. It translates to CASSPGGLRLDNEQFF.

V and J are TRBV7-9 and TRBJ1-5; D ambiguous. The CDR3 covers 13 residues. The V gene lost 7 bases and the J gene lost 0 bases, with 7 bases spanning the gap. The germline V gene has CDR1 SEHNR and CDR2 FQNEAQ (reference sequence). Written as DNA, the CDR3 is TGTGCCAGCACCCAGAATAGCAATCAGCCCCAGCATTTT. Translating gives CASTQNSNQPQHF.